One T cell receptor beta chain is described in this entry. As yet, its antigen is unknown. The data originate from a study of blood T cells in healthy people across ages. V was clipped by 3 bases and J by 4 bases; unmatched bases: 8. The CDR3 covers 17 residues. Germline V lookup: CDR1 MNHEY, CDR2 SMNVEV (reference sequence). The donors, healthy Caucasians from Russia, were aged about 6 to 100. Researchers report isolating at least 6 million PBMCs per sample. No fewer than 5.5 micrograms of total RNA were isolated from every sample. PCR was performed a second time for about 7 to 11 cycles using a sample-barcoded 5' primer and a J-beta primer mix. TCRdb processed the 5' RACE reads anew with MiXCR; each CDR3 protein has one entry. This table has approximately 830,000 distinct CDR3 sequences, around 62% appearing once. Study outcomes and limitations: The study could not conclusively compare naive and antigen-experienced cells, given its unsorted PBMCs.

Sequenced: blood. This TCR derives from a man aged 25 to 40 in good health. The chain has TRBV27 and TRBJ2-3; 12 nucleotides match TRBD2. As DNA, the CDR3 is TGTGCCAGCAGTTTCATTGGACTAGCGGGGTCGGCAGATACGCAGTATTTT. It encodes CASSFIGLAGSADTQYF.